This T cell receptor (beta chain) comes out of a study of beta chain features in type 1 diabetes. There are 12 residues in the CDR3. Deletions cut 3 bases from V and 8 bases from J, with 8 bases between. Germline assignment: CDR1 KGHSH and CDR2 LQKENI. Every isolated RNA sample was fully reverse transcribed, so sequencing captured expressed TCRB transcripts. Using immunoSEQ multiplex PCR, the repertoire was profiled, and TCRdb retains in-frame clones only, with some absent. The repertoire holds fewer than 500,000 clones, with about 15% as singletons. The table lists this clone with a few counts. Other DNA sequences of this sample code for an identical CDR3.

The TCR originated in a man younger than 40 in good health. V usage is TRBV18 and J usage is TRBJ2-1; a weak D match, TRBD2 (5 bases). Sequencing was done on a sample of naive CD4+ T cells from blood. The CDR3 is CASSPLADEQFF. The CDR3 region has the DNA TGTGCCAGCTCACCGCTAGCCGATGAGCAGTTCTTC.